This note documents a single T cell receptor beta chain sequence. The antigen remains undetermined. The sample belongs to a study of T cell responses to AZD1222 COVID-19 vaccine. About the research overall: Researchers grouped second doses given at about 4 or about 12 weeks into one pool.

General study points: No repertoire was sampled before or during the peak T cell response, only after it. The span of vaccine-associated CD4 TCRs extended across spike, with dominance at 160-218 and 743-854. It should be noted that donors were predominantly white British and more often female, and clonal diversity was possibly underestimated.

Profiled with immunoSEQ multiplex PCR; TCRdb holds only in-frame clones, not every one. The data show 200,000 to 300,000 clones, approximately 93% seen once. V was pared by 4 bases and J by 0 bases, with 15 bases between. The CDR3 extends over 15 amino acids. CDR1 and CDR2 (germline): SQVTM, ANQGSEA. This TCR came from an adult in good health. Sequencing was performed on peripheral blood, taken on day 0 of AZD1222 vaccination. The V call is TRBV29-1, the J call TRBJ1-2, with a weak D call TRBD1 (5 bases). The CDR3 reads CSVGGEARANYGYTF. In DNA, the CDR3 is TGCAGCGTTGGAGGGGAAGCTAGAGCTAACTATGGCTACACCTTC. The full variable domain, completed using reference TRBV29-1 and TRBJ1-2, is SAVISQKPSRDICQRGTSLTIQCQVDSQVTMMFWYRQQPGQSLTLIATANQGSEATYESGFVIDKFPISRPNLTFSTLTVSNMSPEDSSIYLCSVGGEARANYGYTFGSGTRLTVV.